This TCR beta chain was observed in a study of blood T cell repertoires in COVID-19. Study-wide context: In each case, the material was cDNA or gDNA derived from T cells, B-cell-depleted T cells, or PBMCs.

In the original workflow: Amplification of reference gene primers provided the estimated nucleated cell counts. Here immunoSEQ multiplex PCR was the method, and the copy in TCRdb shows in-frame clones only, minus some. The DNA gave D and trimming, while V, J and clone size come from that table. The data contain around 170,000 clones, about 85% of them seen just once; the ten biggest clones take up 13%. Germline V lookup: CDR1 SGHTA, CDR2 FQGNSA. CDR3 size: 14 residues. V shed 1 base, J shed 6 bases, and the junction held 5 bases outside the gene matches. The gene calls are TRBV7-2 and TRBJ2-7, with 8 bases aligning to TRBD1. Sample: peripheral blood. The receptor was derived from a man in his 70s who had recovered from COVID-19. The CDR3 DNA reads TGTGCCAGCAGCTTAGGGCAGGGGGCTGGCGAGCAGTACTTC. This sequence encodes CASSLGQGAGEQYF.